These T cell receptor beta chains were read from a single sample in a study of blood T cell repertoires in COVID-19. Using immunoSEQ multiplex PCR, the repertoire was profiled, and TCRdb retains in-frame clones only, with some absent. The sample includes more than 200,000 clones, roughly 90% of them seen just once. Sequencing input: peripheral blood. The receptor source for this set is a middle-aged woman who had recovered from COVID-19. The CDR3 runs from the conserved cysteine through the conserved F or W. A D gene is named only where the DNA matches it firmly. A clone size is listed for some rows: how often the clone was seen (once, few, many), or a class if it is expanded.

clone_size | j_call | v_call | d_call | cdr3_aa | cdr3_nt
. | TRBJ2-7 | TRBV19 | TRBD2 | CASRLTSGSSYEQYF | TGTGCCAGTAGACTCACTAGCGGGAGCTCCTACGAGCAGTACTTC
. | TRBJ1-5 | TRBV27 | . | CASSLRGNYQPQHF | TGTGCCAGCAGTTTGCGGGGGAACTATCAGCCCCAGCATTTT
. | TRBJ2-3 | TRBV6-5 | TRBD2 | CASRRSGGVTDTQYF | TGTGCCAGCAGACGTAGCGGGGGAGTCACAGATACGCAGTATTTT
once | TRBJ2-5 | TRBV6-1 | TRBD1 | CASSGLALQGQGAFQETQYF | TGTGCCAGCAGTGGACTCGCCTTACAGGGACAGGGGGCCTTCCAAGAGACCCAGTACTTC
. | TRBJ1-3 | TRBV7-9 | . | CASSQMRGTLGGNTIYF | TGTGCCAGCAGCCAGATGCGGGGCACGCTCGGTGGAAACACCATATATTTT
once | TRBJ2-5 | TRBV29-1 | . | CSVEDGPGSPQYF | TGCAGCGTTGAAGATGGGCCGGGAAGTCCCCAGTACTTC
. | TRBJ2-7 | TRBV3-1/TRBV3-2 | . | CASSQDAWGLEQYF | TGTGCCAGCAGCCAAGATGCGTGGGGGCTCGAGCAGTACTTC
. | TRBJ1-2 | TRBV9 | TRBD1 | CASGGDRVMTSYGYTF | TGTGCCAGCGGGGGGGACAGGGTAATGACGAGCTATGGCTACACCTTC
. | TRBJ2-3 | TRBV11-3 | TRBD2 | CASSFKTSVGGTKDTQYF | TGTGCCAGCAGCTTCAAGACTAGCGTCGGAGGTACTAAGGATACGCAGTATTTT
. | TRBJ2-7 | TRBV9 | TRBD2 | CASSVGPAGVAYEQYF | TGTGCCAGCAGCGTAGGTCCGGCGGGGGTTGCCTACGAGCAGTACTTC
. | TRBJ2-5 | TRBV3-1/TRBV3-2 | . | CASSQAGSETQYF | TGTGCCAGCAGCCAAGCAGGGTCCGAGACCCAGTACTTC
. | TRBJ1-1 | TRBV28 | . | CASSLGGRTEAFF | TGTGCCAGCAGTTTAGGGGGCAGGACTGAAGCTTTCTTT
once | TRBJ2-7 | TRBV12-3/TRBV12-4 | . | CASSLDRYEQYF | TGTGCCAGCAGTTTGGACAGATACGAGCAGTACTTC
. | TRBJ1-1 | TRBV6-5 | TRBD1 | CASSSHRGQGTEAFF | TGTGCCAGCAGTTCTCACAGGGGGCAAGGCACTGAAGCTTTCTTT
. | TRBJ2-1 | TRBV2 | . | CASSASPRAFF | TGTGCCAGCAGTGCTTCCCCGCGGGCGTTCTTC
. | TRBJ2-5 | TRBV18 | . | CASSPSQGQETQYF | TGTGCCAGCTCACCATCCCAGGGACAAGAGACCCAGTACTTC
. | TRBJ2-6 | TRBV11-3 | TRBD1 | CASSPTTGVGSGANVLTF | TGTGCCAGCAGCCCCACGACAGGGGTGGGGTCTGGGGCCAACGTCCTGACTTTC
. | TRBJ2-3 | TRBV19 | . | CASRGSGADTQYF | TGTGCCAGTAGAGGGTCCGGGGCAGATACGCAGTATTTT
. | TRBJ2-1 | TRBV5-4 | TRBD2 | CASTPLAGVNNEQFF | TGTGCCAGCACCCCACTAGCGGGAGTGAACAATGAGCAGTTCTTC
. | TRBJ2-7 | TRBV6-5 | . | CASSYLGQGLTYEQYF | TGTGCCAGCAGTTATTTGGGGCAGGGTTTAACCTACGAGCAGTACTTC
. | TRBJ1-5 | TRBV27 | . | CASSSGGLSNQPQHF | TGTGCCAGCAGTTCCGGGGGGTTGAGCAATCAGCCCCAGCATTTT
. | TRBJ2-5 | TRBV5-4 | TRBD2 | CASSLGTSLLQETQYF | TGTGCCAGCAGCCTCGGGACTAGCCTCCTTCAAGAGACCCAGTACTTC
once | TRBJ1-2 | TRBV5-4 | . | CASSFGQPLGGYTF | TGTGCCAGCAGCTTTGGACAGCCCCTCGGTGGCTACACCTTC
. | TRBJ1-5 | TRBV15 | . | CATSRDLGLGQPQHF | TGTGCCACCAGCAGAGATCTGGGGCTTGGACAGCCCCAGCATTTT
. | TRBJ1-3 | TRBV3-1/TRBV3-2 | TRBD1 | CASSNRDRESGNTIYF | TGTGCCAGCAGCAACCGGGACAGGGAGTCTGGAAACACCATATATTTT
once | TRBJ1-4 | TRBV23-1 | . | CASSPRATTNEKLFF | TGCGCCAGCAGCCCCCGAGCCACAACTAATGAAAAACTGTTTTTT
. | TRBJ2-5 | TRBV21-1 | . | CASSSRGQGQSQETQYF | TGTGCCAGCAGCTCACGAGGACAGGGGCAGTCCCAAGAGACCCAGTACTTC
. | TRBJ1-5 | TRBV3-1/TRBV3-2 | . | CASSQAGGLNQPQHF | TGTGCCAGCAGCCAAGCGGGGGGGCTTAATCAGCCCCAGCATTTT
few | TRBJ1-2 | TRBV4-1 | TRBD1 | CASSLFWTGDYGYTF | TGCGCCAGCAGCCTTTTTTGGACAGGGGACTATGGCTACACCTTC
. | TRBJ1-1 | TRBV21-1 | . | CASSKGPQYLVTEAFF | TGTGCCAGCAGCAAAGGTCCGCAGTATCTGGTCACTGAAGCTTTCTTT
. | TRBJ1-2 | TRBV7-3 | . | CASSLTEAAGYTF | TGTGCCAGCAGCTTAACGGAGGCGGCTGGCTACACCTTC
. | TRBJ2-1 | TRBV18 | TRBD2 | CASSPLAGGNEQFF | TGTGCCAGCTCACCACTAGCGGGAGGCAATGAGCAGTTCTTC
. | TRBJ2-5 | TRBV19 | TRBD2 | CASSTSGRGAETQYF | TGTGCCAGTAGTACTAGCGGGAGGGGGGCGGAGACCCAGTACTTC
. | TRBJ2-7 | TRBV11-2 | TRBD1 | CASSLDTGGTWQYF | TGTGCCAGCAGCTTAGACACAGGGGGGACATGGCAGTACTTC
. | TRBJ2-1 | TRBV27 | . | CASSFTSLNEQFF | TGTGCCAGCAGTTTCACTAGCCTCAATGAGCAGTTCTTC
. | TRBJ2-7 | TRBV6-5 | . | CASSYSTGEVRLEQYF | TGTGCCAGCAGTTACTCAACAGGGGAGGTCCGCCTCGAGCAGTACTTC
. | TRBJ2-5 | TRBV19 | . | CASSSQPRQFTETQYF | TGTGCCAGTAGTTCTCAGCCGAGACAGTTTACAGAGACCCAGTACTTC
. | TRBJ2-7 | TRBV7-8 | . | CASSIGHPEQYF | TGTGCCAGCAGCATTGGACACCCCGAGCAGTACTTC
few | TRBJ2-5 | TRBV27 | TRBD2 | CASSLEAAGGRETQYF | TGTGCCAGCAGTTTAGAGGCAGCGGGGGGGCGGGAGACCCAGTACTTC
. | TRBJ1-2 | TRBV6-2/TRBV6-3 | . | CASSYAGLYGYTF | TGTGCCAGCAGTTACGCAGGGCTCTATGGCTACACCTTC
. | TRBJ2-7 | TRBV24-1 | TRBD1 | CATSGPRQGSEQYF | TGTGCCACCAGTGGCCCCAGACAGGGGAGCGAGCAGTACTTC
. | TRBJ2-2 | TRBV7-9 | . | CASSLALFGGTGELFF | TGTGCCAGCAGCTTAGCGCTGTTCGGTGGCACCGGGGAGCTGTTTTTT
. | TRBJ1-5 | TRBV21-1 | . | CASSKAPGPRRQPQHF | TGTGCCAGCAGCAAAGCGCCGGGCCCCAGGAGGCAGCCCCAGCATTTT
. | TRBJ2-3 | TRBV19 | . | CASSASRGDTQYF | TGTGCCAGTAGTGCCTCAAGGGGAGATACGCAGTATTTT
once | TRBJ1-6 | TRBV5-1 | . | CASSLQGPSSYNSPLHF | TGCGCCAGCAGCTTGCAGGGCCCCAGCTCCTATAATTCACCCCTCCACTTT
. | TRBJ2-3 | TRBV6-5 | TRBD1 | CASSYSRDRGADTQYF | TGTGCCAGCAGTTACTCTAGAGACAGGGGGGCAGATACGCAGTATTTT
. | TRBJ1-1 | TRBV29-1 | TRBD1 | CSVRQGGGNTEAFF | TGCAGCGTCAGACAGGGGGGCGGGAACACTGAAGCTTTCTTT
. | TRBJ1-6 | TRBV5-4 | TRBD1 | CASSRTGTDSPLHF | TGTGCCAGCAGCCGGACAGGGACCGATTCACCCCTCCACTTT
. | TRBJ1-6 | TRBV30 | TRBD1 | CAWRDRGVSPLHF | TGTGCCTGGAGGGACAGGGGAGTTTCACCCCTCCACTTT
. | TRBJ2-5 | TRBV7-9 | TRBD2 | CASSRSGGGETQYF | TGTGCCAGCAGTCGTAGCGGGGGAGGAGAGACCCAGTACTTC
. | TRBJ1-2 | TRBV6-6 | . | CASSYVLEGEYGYTF | TGTGCCAGCAGTTACGTGCTAGAGGGCGAATATGGCTACACCTTC
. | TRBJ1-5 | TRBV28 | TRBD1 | CASSPTGQGNQPQHF | TGTGCCAGCAGTCCGACCGGACAGGGGAATCAGCCCCAGCATTTT
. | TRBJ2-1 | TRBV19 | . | CASSIWGEVGNEQFF | TGTGCCAGTAGTATCTGGGGAGAAGTGGGCAATGAGCAGTTCTTC
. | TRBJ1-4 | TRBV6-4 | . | CASSDPGGDEKLFF | TGTGCCAGCAGTGACCCCGGGGGAGATGAAAAACTGTTTTTT
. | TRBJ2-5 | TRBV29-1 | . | CSEQRTTDQETQYF | TGCAGCGAACAACGGACGACAGATCAAGAGACCCAGTACTTC
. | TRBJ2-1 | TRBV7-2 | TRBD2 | CASSVWGGSSYNEQFF | TGTGCCAGCAGCGTCTGGGGGGGGAGCTCCTACAATGAGCAGTTCTTC
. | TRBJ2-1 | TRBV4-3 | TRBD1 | CASSQDRDRGGTSRRNEQFF | TGCGCCAGCAGCCAAGACCGGGACAGGGGAGGCACTAGCCGTAGAAATGAGCAGTTCTTC
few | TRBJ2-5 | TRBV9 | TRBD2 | CASSVLAGPETQYF | TGTGCCAGCAGCGTACTAGCGGGGCCGGAGACCCAGTACTTC
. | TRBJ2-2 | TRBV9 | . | CASSPPRQGGRNTGELFF | TGTGCCAGCAGCCCCCCCAGGCAGGGTGGTCGGAACACCGGGGAGCTGTTTTTT
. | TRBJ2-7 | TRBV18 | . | CASSPGLTYEQYF | TGTGCCAGCTCCCCCGGACTCACCTACGAGCAGTACTTC